These T cell receptor beta chains were read from a single sample in a study of cytomegalovirus exposure and HLA in healthy donors. The protocol was immunoSEQ multiplex PCR, while the TCRdb copy is restricted to in-frame clones and leaves out a portion. The sample lists roughly 170,000 clones; roughly 80% were seen once. Material for sequencing was PBMCs. These receptors originate from a woman between 18 and 29 years old in good health and CMV-seronegative. CDR3s include the opening cysteine and the closing phenylalanine or tryptophan. The D gene is left open where the match is weak. A clone size is listed for some rows: how often the clone was seen (once, few, many), or a class if it is expanded.

d_call	v_call	j_call	clone_size	cdr3_aa	cdr3_nt
.	TRBV9	TRBJ2-1	once	CASSVDLGSYNEQFF	TGTGCCAGCAGCGTAGATCTAGGATCTTACAATGAGCAGTTCTTC
.	TRBV27	TRBJ2-7	.	CASSFGVGGEYEQYF	TGTGCCAGCAGTTTTGGGGTAGGGGGGGAATACGAGCAGTACTTC
.	TRBV29-1	TRBJ2-3	once	CSVDPTGDLDTQYF	TGCAGCGTTGATCCGACAGGTGATCTCGATACGCAGTATTTT
.	TRBV6-5	TRBJ2-1	.	CASSYRGIHEQFF	TGTGCCAGCAGTTACAGGGGGATCCATGAGCAGTTCTTC
.	TRBV6-6	TRBJ2-2	.	CASRQTNTGELFF	TGTGCCAGCAGACAAACGAACACCGGGGAGCTGTTTTTT
.	TRBV28	TRBJ1-1	.	CASITQARGTEAFF	TGTGCCAGCATCACTCAGGCCAGGGGAACTGAAGCTTTCTTT
.	TRBV4-2	TRBJ1-6	.	CASSQDRSGANSPLHF	TGTGCCAGCAGCCAAGATCGCTCAGGGGCAAATTCACCCCTCCACTTT
TRBD2	TRBV5-1	TRBJ2-2	.	CASSLAWTSETGELFF	TGCGCCAGCAGCTTGGCTTGGACTAGCGAGACCGGGGAGCTGTTTTTT
TRBD1	TRBV28	TRBJ2-5	.	CASSSPTGVRETQYF	TGTGCCAGCAGTTCTCCAACAGGGGTCCGCGAGACCCAGTACTTC
TRBD1	TRBV5-5	TRBJ1-5	.	CASSYRQGLNQPQHF	TGTGCCAGCAGCTATCGACAGGGATTAAATCAGCCCCAGCATTTT
.	TRBV28	TRBJ2-1	.	CASSLSEALYNEQFF	TGTGCCAGCAGTTTATCGGAGGCACTTTACAATGAGCAGTTCTTC
TRBD1	TRBV18	TRBJ2-3	few	CASSPSGTVGDTQYF	TGTGCCAGCTCACCGTCCGGGACAGTTGGGGATACGCAGTATTTT
.	TRBV20-1	TRBJ2-3	once	CSARRGDTQYF	TGCAGTGCCCGGCGGGGTGATACGCAGTATTTT
.	TRBV6-1	TRBJ2-2	.	CATRLEDGELFF	TGTGCCACCAGGCTGGAGGACGGGGAGCTGTTTTTT
.	TRBV4-3	TRBJ2-5	few	CASSQSIGLRETQYF	TGCGCCAGCAGCCAAAGCATAGGACTGAGGGAGACCCAGTACTTC
TRBD1	TRBV5-6	TRBJ1-1	.	CASSLGQGAGAFF	TGTGCCAGCAGCTTGGGACAGGGGGCGGGTGCTTTCTTT
.	TRBV16	TRBJ2-3	.	CASSQWAGATSDTQYF	TGTGCCAGCAGCCAATGGGCAGGCGCCACATCGGATACGCAGTATTTT
TRBD2	TRBV28	TRBJ2-5	.	CASSPYGLAMFKETQYF	TGTGCCAGCAGTCCATACGGACTAGCGATGTTTAAAGAGACCCAGTACTTC
.	TRBV12-5	TRBJ2-5	.	CASGLQEETQYF	TGTGCTAGTGGTTTACAAGAAGAGACCCAGTACTTC
TRBD1	TRBV19	TRBJ1-1	.	CASGRGTVNTEAFF	TGTGCCAGTGGACGGGGGACAGTGAACACTGAAGCTTTCTTT
.	TRBV18	TRBJ2-7	once	CASSPVQGAAYEQYF	TGTGCCAGCTCACCGGTTCAAGGGGCCGCCTACGAGCAGTACTTC
TRBD1	TRBV10-3	TRBJ1-2	.	CAITRGTGVRDGYTF	TGTGCCATCACGCGGGGGACAGGGGTACGAGATGGCTACACCTTC
.	TRBV18	TRBJ2-7	.	CASSATHSSYEQYF	TGTGCCAGCTCAGCGACTCATAGCTCCTACGAGCAGTACTTC
TRBD1	TRBV5-4	TRBJ1-2	.	CASSPGTSGGYGYTF	TGTGCCAGCAGCCCCGGGACCTCAGGGGGCTATGGCTACACCTTC
.	TRBV5-8	TRBJ2-1	.	CASSGQVRRGEQFF	TGTGCCAGCAGCGGGCAGGTCAGGCGGGGTGAGCAGTTCTTC
TRBD2	TRBV7-3	TRBJ2-1	once	CASSSGLAGVSNEQFF	TGTGCCAGCAGCTCGGGACTAGCGGGAGTATCGAATGAGCAGTTCTTC
.	TRBV19	TRBJ1-5	.	CASSIFMGRESNQPQHF	TGTGCCAGTAGTATTTTCATGGGCAGGGAATCCAATCAGCCCCAGCATTTT
TRBD2	TRBV10-3	TRBJ2-1	.	CAISVRTSGNNEQFF	TGTGCCATCAGTGTCAGGACTAGCGGTAACAATGAGCAGTTCTTC
TRBD1	TRBV6-1	TRBJ1-2	.	CASSERGQGGYGYTF	TGTGCCAGCAGTGAGAGGGGACAGGGAGGCTATGGCTACACCTTC
.	TRBV19	TRBJ1-1	.	CASSLGGRKGYTEAFF	TGTGCCAGTAGTCTCGGGGGGCGTAAAGGGTACACTGAAGCTTTCTTT
TRBD2	TRBV19	TRBJ2-7	.	CASSPGLAGGPGEQYF	TGTGCCAGTAGTCCAGGACTAGCGGGAGGGCCGGGAGAGCAGTACTTC
TRBD2	TRBV5-5	TRBJ2-5	.	CASSFIAGALQETQYF	TGTGCCAGCAGCTTTATAGCGGGAGCACTCCAAGAGACCCAGTACTTC
.	TRBV6-5	TRBJ2-6	few	CASSAVIRANVLTF	TGTGCCAGCAGTGCGGTAATCCGGGCCAACGTCCTGACTTTC
.	TRBV5-1	TRBJ2-7	.	CASSFSVQGTGYEQYF	TGCGCCAGCAGCTTTTCCGTACAGGGTACGGGCTACGAACAGTACTTC
.	TRBV10-3	TRBJ2-3	.	CAVKSWGADTQYF	TGTGCCGTAAAATCCTGGGGCGCAGATACGCAGTATTTT
TRBD1	TRBV5-4	TRBJ2-7	.	CASSLGDRGIHEQYF	TGTGCCAGCAGCTTGGGGGACAGGGGGATCCACGAGCAGTACTTC
.	TRBV6-5	TRBJ2-4	.	CASTQRNIQYF	TGTGCCAGCACTCAGCGCAACATTCAGTACTTC
TRBD2	TRBV10-3	TRBJ2-3	.	CAISVEPRTSGTDTQYF	TGTGCCATCAGTGTTGAACCCCGGACTAGCGGCACAGATACGCAGTATTTT
.	TRBV5-8	TRBJ2-5	.	CASSRTVQETQYF	TGTGCCAGCAGCCGGACAGTGCAAGAGACCCAGTACTTC
.	TRBV19	TRBJ1-2	.	CASSIGRANGYTF	TGTGCCAGTAGTATAGGGAGGGCGAATGGCTACACCTTC
.	TRBV4-2	TRBJ1-5	.	CASSPHRAWNQPQHF	TGTGCCAGCAGCCCCCACAGGGCTTGGAATCAGCCCCAGCATTTT
.	TRBV2	TRBJ2-7	.	CASSEKAPGVILFYEQYF	TGTGCCAGCAGTGAAAAGGCGCCAGGGGTTATACTATTCTACGAGCAGTACTTC
.	TRBV5-1	TRBJ2-3	once	CASSLARANTDTQYF	TGCGCCAGCAGCTTGGCCAGGGCCAACACAGATACGCAGTATTTT
.	TRBV29-1	TRBJ2-2	.	CSVGGIYTGELFF	TGCAGCGTTGGCGGGATTTACACCGGGGAGCTGTTTTTT
TRBD1	TRBV4-3	TRBJ2-1	few	CASSQDPGQGGNEQFF	TGCGCCAGCAGCCAAGATCCGGGACAGGGGGGGAATGAGCAGTTCTTC
.	TRBV6-5	TRBJ1-1	.	CASTLSLGSRARAFF	TGTGCCAGCACCCTCTCCCTCGGGAGCAGGGCGCGGGCTTTCTTT
.	TRBV2	TRBJ2-7	.	CASRAGLTSPSTFYEQYF	TGTGCCAGCAGGGCGGGACTTACCTCTCCCTCCACCTTCTACGAGCAGTACTTC
.	TRBV5-1	TRBJ2-4	.	CASSSGGGGENIQYF	TGCGCCAGCAGCTCGGGAGGGGGCGGGGAAAACATTCAGTACTTC
.	TRBV2	TRBJ2-3	.	CASSSAGAIGTDTQYF	TGTGCCAGCAGTTCCGCGGGGGCTATTGGCACAGATACGCAGTATTTT
.	TRBV4-1	TRBJ1-5	few	CASSPVEFSNQPQHF	TGCGCCAGCAGCCCCGTGGAGTTTAGCAATCAGCCCCAGCATTTT